Sequencing of this T cell receptor (beta chain) was carried out in a study of CD8 T cells in Susac syndrome. Study at large: Within the group of sequenced Susac syndrome patients, roughly 6 had active disease and eight were in remission.

Trimming stripped 3 bases from V and 1 base from J, with 9 bases between. CDR1 and CDR2 from the germline V gene are SGHVS and FNYEAQ. This CDR3 contains 14 residues. RNA in amounts of about 0.5 to 1 ug was reverse transcribed with random hexamers. One entry per CDR3 protein, called by TCRdb with MiXCR from the immunoSEQ multiplex PCR reads. Of some 130,000 distinct CDR3 sequences in the sample, 85% to 95% were seen once. The genes are TRBV7-6 and TRBJ1-2; no definite D call. This sequence originates from a human donor with Susac syndrome. Sequenced material: CD8+ T cells from PBMCs. The chain's CDR3 is CASSFPGSNYGYTF. The CDR3 region has the DNA TGTGCCAGCAGCTTTCCCGGGAGTAACTATGGCTACACCTTC.